These T cell receptor beta chains were read from a single sample in a study of blood T cell repertoires in COVID-19. Using immunoSEQ multiplex PCR, the repertoire was profiled, and TCRdb retains in-frame clones only, with some absent. The sample records 120,000 to 150,000 clones, 80% to 90% being singletons. The sequenced material came from peripheral blood. The receptor set was obtained from a man between 18 and 35 years old with COVID-19, enrolled during active disease. The CDR3 runs from the conserved cysteine through the conserved F or W. D genes are given only for firm matches. The size field is filled for only some rows; it gives once, few, many or a size class.

CASSFAGARYNEQFF	TGTGCCAGCAGTTTCGCGGGAGCGCGGTACAATGAGCAGTTCTTC	15	TRBD2	-	TRBV27	TRBJ2-1
CASSSRTGVIGYGYTF	TGTGCCAGCAGCTCAAGGACAGGGGTCATCGGATATGGCTACACCTTC	16	TRBD1	-	TRBV11-2	TRBJ1-2
CASSLRTAYIGELFF	TGTGCCAGCAGCCTCCGGACAGCTTATATCGGGGAGCTGTTTTTT	15	-	-	TRBV7-8	TRBJ2-2
CASSLRRGEQYF	TGTGCCAGCAGTCTACGGAGGGGCGAGCAGTACTTC	12	-	once	TRBV7-9	TRBJ2-7
CASSYGTASYEQYF	TGTGCCAGCAGTTACGGAACAGCATCCTACGAGCAGTACTTC	14	-	once	TRBV6-5	TRBJ2-7
CASSHFLGLAVSSYEQYF	TGCGCCAGCAGCCATTTCCTCGGACTAGCGGTTAGCTCCTACGAGCAGTACTTC	18	TRBD2	-	TRBV10-1	TRBJ2-7
CASSAPRGAQYF	TGTGCCAGCAGCGCACCCCGGGGTGCCCAGTACTTC	12	-	-	TRBV7-2	TRBJ2-5
CASSLLAGGTYEQYF	TGTGCCAGCAGCCTACTAGCGGGAGGAACCTACGAGCAGTACTTC	15	TRBD2	-	TRBV28	TRBJ2-7
CASSLESGWQPQHF	TGTGCCAGCAGTTTAGAGTCGGGGTGGCAGCCCCAGCATTTT	14	-	-	TRBV27	TRBJ1-5
CASSPGRTSGRNEQFF	TGTGCCAGCAGCCCCGGGAGGACTAGCGGGAGAAATGAGCAGTTCTTC	16	TRBD2	once	TRBV11-2	TRBJ2-1
CASSEDRWNGYTF	TGTGCCAGCAGCGAGGACAGGTGGAACGGCTACACCTTC	13	TRBD1	-	TRBV5-4	TRBJ1-2
CASSPGQQETQYF	TGTGCCAGCAGCCCTGGACAGCAAGAGACCCAGTACTTC	13	-	-	TRBV6-2/TRBV6-3	TRBJ2-5
CASSDRGPYEQYF	TGTGCCAGCAGCGACAGGGGGCCCTACGAGCAGTACTTC	13	TRBD1	-	TRBV27	TRBJ2-7
CSVEGSGDYEQYF	TGCAGCGTTGAAGGGTCAGGGGACTACGAGCAGTACTTC	13	-	-	TRBV29-1	TRBJ2-7
CAWSAPGTGTYEQYF	TGTGCCTGGAGCGCTCCTGGGACAGGGACCTACGAGCAGTACTTC	15	TRBD1	-	TRBV30	TRBJ2-7
CASSLLGGSSYNEQFF	TGTGCCAGCAGCTTACTTGGCGGGAGCTCCTACAATGAGCAGTTCTTC	16	TRBD2	-	TRBV7-3	TRBJ2-1
CASSQEGQGLSYEQYF	TGTGCCAGCAGCCAAGAAGGACAGGGCCTCTCCTACGAGCAGTACTTC	16	TRBD1	-	TRBV4-2	TRBJ2-7
CASSGPRQGATNEKLLF	TGTGCCAGCTCAGGACCAAGACAGGGTGCAACTAATGAAAAACTGCTTTTT	17	TRBD1	-	TRBV18	TRBJ1-4
CASSASTGEPLHF	TGTGCCAGCAGCGCATCGACCGGAGAACCCCTCCACTTT	13	-	few	TRBV9	TRBJ1-6
CASSPEGTWNTEAFF	TGTGCCAGTAGTCCCGAGGGGACATGGAACACTGAAGCTTTCTTT	15	-	-	TRBV19	TRBJ1-1
CASSLGLAGIGEQYF	TGTGCCAGCAGCCTAGGACTAGCGGGGATAGGTGAGCAGTACTTC	15	TRBD2	-	TRBV28	TRBJ2-7
CASSLPGTSGRSYNEQFF	TGTGCCAGCAGCTTACCCGGGACTAGCGGGCGTTCCTACAATGAGCAGTTCTTC	18	TRBD2	-	TRBV7-9	TRBJ2-1
CASSVRTGNSGNTIYF	TGTGCCAGCAGCGTAAGGACAGGCAACTCTGGAAACACCATATATTTT	16	TRBD1	-	TRBV9	TRBJ1-3
CASSSPGKGYEQYF	TGTGCCAGCAGTTCCCCGGGGAAGGGCTACGAGCAGTACTTC	14	-	-	TRBV27	TRBJ2-7
CASSLVLATISYNEQFF	TGTGCCAGCAGCTTAGTCCTAGCCACTATATCCTACAATGAGCAGTTCTTC	17	-	-	TRBV7-9	TRBJ2-1
CASSMASSSYNEQFF	TGTGCCAGTAGTATGGCTAGTAGCTCCTACAATGAGCAGTTCTTC	15	-	-	TRBV19	TRBJ2-1
CAGHGRTDGNTIYF	TGTGCCGGCCACGGTCGGACAGACGGAAACACCATATATTTT	14	-	-	TRBV6-6	TRBJ1-3
CASSQDNLEFNEQYF	TGCGCCAGCAGCCAAGATAACCTTGAGTTTAACGAGCAGTACTTC	15	-	-	TRBV4-3	TRBJ2-7
CSVGGGSEAFF	TGCAGCGTTGGAGGGGGCTCAGAAGCTTTCTTT	11	TRBD1	-	TRBV29-1	TRBJ1-1
CASSAASSGQGRGYEQYF	TGTGCCAGTAGTGCCGCCTCTAGCGGACAGGGGAGAGGATACGAGCAGTACTTC	18	TRBD1	-	TRBV19	TRBJ2-7
CASSLRTGNTDTQYF	TGTGCCAGCAGTCTCCGGACAGGGAACACAGATACGCAGTATTTT	15	TRBD1	-	TRBV27	TRBJ2-3
CASSQSSSSGDRSYEQYF	TGCGCCAGCAGTCAATCGAGCTCTAGCGGTGACCGCTCCTACGAGCAGTACTTC	18	TRBD2	-	TRBV23-1	TRBJ2-7
CASSLSRGTNEKLFF	TGTGCCAGCAGCTTGAGTCGAGGAACTAATGAAAAACTGTTTTTT	15	-	-	TRBV5-6	TRBJ1-4
CASSVTVSTDTQYF	TGTGCCAGCAGCGTGACAGTTAGCACAGATACGCAGTATTTT	14	-	-	TRBV9	TRBJ2-3
CASTLGHQGVNEKLFF	TGTGCCAGCACCTTGGGTCACCAGGGGGTCAATGAAAAACTGTTTTTT	16	TRBD1	-	TRBV11-1	TRBJ1-4
CASSFLQGAHGYTF	TGTGCCAGCAGTTTCCTACAGGGGGCGCACGGCTACACCTTC	14	TRBD1	few	TRBV28	TRBJ1-2
CATSQGGWSPLHF	TGTGCCACCTCTCAAGGGGGTTGGTCACCCCTCCACTTT	13	-	-	TRBV15	TRBJ1-6
CATSRTSGRGETQYF	TGTGCCACCAGCAGGACTAGCGGGAGAGGGGAGACCCAGTACTTC	15	TRBD2	-	TRBV24-1	TRBJ2-5
CASSLSVVGYTF	TGTGCCAGCAGTTTATCGGTGGTGGGCTACACCTTC	12	-	-	TRBV28	TRBJ1-2
CATSDMVQGGQETQYF	TGTGCCACCAGTGACATGGTTCAGGGGGGACAAGAGACCCAGTACTTC	16	-	-	TRBV24-1	TRBJ2-5
CASSYPKGGGRFEQFF	TGTGCCAGCAGTTACCCAAAGGGGGGCGGGAGATTTGAGCAGTTCTTC	16	-	-	TRBV6-5	TRBJ2-1
CASSLRDRGSDTQYF	TGTGCCAGCAGCTTACGGGACAGGGGTTCAGATACGCAGTATTTT	15	TRBD1	-	TRBV7-6	TRBJ2-3
CASSVVDGGAYGYTF	TGTGCCAGCAGCGTAGTCGATGGAGGCGCCTATGGCTACACCTTC	15	-	-	TRBV9	TRBJ1-2
CASSLSLTDTDTQYF	TGTGCCAGCAGTTTATCCCTTACAGATACAGATACGCAGTATTTT	15	-	-	TRBV28	TRBJ2-3
CASSLPVGELFF	TGTGCCAGCAGCCTCCCGGTCGGGGAGCTGTTTTTT	12	-	-	TRBV7-3	TRBJ2-2
CASSYIQGDEQYF	TGCGCCAGCAGCTACATACAGGGCGACGAGCAGTACTTC	13	-	-	TRBV5-1	TRBJ2-7
CASSEGTGLYNEQFF	TGTGCCAGCAGTGAGGGGACAGGCTTATACAATGAGCAGTTCTTC	15	TRBD1	-	TRBV2	TRBJ2-1
CASSFGLAGGYETQYF	TGTGCCAGCAGCTTCGGACTAGCGGGAGGATATGAGACCCAGTACTTC	16	TRBD2	once	TRBV5-6	TRBJ2-5
CASSLRQPGQGAYNEQFF	TGCGCCAGCAGCTTGCGTCAACCGGGACAGGGTGCCTACAATGAGCAGTTCTTC	18	TRBD1	-	TRBV5-1	TRBJ2-1
CASSHSGYEQYF	TGTGCCAGCAGCCATAGCGGGTACGAGCAGTACTTC	12	TRBD2	-	TRBV7-9	TRBJ2-7
CATTSGNSYNEQFF	TGTGCCACCACTAGCGGGAACTCCTACAATGAGCAGTTCTTC	14	TRBD2	-	TRBV24-1	TRBJ2-1
CASSLVYLGQPGANVLTF	TGTGCCAGCAGTTTAGTGTACCTAGGCCAGCCTGGGGCCAACGTCCTGACTTTC	18	-	-	TRBV27	TRBJ2-6
CASSQGLAGPAYEQYF	TGCGCCAGCAGCCAAGGGTTGGCAGGGCCCGCCTACGAGCAGTACTTC	16	-	-	TRBV4-3	TRBJ2-7